Presented here are 2 T cell receptor beta chains from one specimen sequenced in a study of breast tumors, draining lymph nodes, adjacent tissues. The lymph nodes were axillary draining lymph nodes from breast cancer patients. MiXCR was run by TCRdb on the multiplex PCR reads, yielding one entry per CDR3 protein. This table holds more than 100,000 distinct CDR3 sequences, more than 20% found once. Source material: axillary lymph node tissue. These receptor sequences come from a female donor with breast cancer. Some clones in this sample may be carry-over from other donors' samples.

This clonotype was seen at least ten times. This chain connects TRBV12-3 or TRBV12-4 to TRBJ2-5; D might be TRBD1 or TRBD2, each matching 5 bases. V lost 6 bases and J 5 bases, leaving 13 bases between the germline ends. The CDR3 runs to 13 residues. CDR3 sequence: CASSPGPRETQYF. The CDR3 nucleotides read TGTGCCAGCAGCCCGGGGCCGCGGGAGACCCAGTACTTC.

Concerning this clonotype: An end of the junction differs from the germline gene, which may be a read error. CDR3 sequence reads: CSANRGLAGNQEAQYF. The CDR3 region has the DNA TGCAGTGCCAACCGGGGACTAGCGGGAAACCAAGAGGCCCAGTACTTC. This rearrangement joins TRBV20-1 to TRBJ2-5; 13 nucleotides agree with TRBD2. Germline lookup yields CDR1 DFQATT and CDR2 SNEGSKA (reference sequence). CDR3 size: 16 residues.